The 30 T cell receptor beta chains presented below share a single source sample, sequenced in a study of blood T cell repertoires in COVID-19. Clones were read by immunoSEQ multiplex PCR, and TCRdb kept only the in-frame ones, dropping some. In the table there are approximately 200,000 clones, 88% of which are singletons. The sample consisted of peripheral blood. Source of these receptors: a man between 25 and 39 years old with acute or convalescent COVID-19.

The CDR3 protein is CAWSVSRTGQYF. In DNA, the CDR3 is TGTGCCTGGAGTGTATCCCGGACAGGGCAGTACTTC. This chain links TRBV30 with TRBJ2-7; 7 nucleotides agree with TRBD1. The CDR3 runs to 12 residues. CDR1 GTSNPN and CDR2 SVGIG come from the germline V gene (reference sequence). V trimming: 0 bases; J trimming: 9 bases; junction bases outside the gene matches: 5.

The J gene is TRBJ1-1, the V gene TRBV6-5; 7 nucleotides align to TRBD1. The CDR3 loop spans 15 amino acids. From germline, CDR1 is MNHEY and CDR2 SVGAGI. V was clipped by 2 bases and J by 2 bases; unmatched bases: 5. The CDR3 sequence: CASSYAQGRNTEAFF. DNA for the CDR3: TGTGCCAGCAGTTACGCACAGGGGCGAAACACTGAAGCTTTCTTT.

The CDR3 DNA reads TGTGCCCCCCTTGGGCACCTTCAGAAGAACACTGAAGCTTTCTTT. This sequence encodes CAPLGHLQKNTEAFF. The rearrangement links TRBV6-5 to TRBJ1-1; D gene unclear. Trimming shortened V by 11 bases and J by 1 base, and 20 bases separated the two germline ends. The V gene's germline CDR1 is MNHEY and CDR2 SVGAGI. The CDR3 spans 15 residues.

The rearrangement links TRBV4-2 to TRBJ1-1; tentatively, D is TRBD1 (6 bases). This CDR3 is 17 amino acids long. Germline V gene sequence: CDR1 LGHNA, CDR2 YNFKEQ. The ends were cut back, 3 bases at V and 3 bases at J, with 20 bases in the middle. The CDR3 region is CASSQSGAGAADTEAFF. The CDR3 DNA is TGTGCCAGCAGCCAGTCCGGGGCAGGGGCGGCGGACACTGAAGCTTTCTTT.

Written as DNA, the CDR3 is TGTGCCAGCAGCCGGATCCGCGGCACTGAAGCTTTCTTT. It translates to CASSRIRGTEAFF. The V call is TRBV7-8, the J call TRBJ1-1; no clear D. Trimming pared 5 bases from V and 4 bases from J, leaving 11 bases between. This CDR3 is built from 13 residues. CDR1 and CDR2 from the germline V gene are SGHVS and FQNEAQ.

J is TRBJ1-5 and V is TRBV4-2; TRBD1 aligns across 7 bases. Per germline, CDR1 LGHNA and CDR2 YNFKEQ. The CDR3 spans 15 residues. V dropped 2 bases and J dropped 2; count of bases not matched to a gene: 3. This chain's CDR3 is CASSQTTGGNQPQHF. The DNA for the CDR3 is TGTGCCAGCAGCCAAACTACAGGGGGCAATCAGCCCCAGCATTTT.

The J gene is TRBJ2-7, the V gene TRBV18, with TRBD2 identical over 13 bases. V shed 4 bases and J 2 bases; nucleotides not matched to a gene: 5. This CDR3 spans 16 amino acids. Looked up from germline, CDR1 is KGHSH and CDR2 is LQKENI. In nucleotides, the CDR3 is TGTGCCAGCTCACGGGGGACTAGCGGGGCTACCTACGAGCAGTACTTC. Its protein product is CASSRGTSGATYEQYF.

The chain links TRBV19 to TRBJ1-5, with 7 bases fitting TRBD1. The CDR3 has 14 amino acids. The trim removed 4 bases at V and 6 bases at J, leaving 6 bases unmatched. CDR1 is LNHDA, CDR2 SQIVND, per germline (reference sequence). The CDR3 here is CASSTDRAGQPQHF. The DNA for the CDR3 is TGTGCCAGTAGTACCGACAGGGCCGGTCAGCCCCAGCATTTT.

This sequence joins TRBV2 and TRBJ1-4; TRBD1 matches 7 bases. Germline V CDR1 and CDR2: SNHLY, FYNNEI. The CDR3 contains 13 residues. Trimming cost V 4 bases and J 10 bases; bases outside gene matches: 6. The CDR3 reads CASSASGGGKLFF. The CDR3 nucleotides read TGTGCCAGCAGTGCTTCAGGGGGAGGAAAACTGTTTTTT.

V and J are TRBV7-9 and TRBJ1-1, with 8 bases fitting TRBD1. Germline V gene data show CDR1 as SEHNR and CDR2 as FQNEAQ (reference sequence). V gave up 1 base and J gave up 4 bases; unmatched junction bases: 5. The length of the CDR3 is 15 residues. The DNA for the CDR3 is TGTGCCAGCAGCTTAGTCCGGACAGGGTTCACTGAAGCTTTCTTT. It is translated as CASSLVRTGFTEAFF.

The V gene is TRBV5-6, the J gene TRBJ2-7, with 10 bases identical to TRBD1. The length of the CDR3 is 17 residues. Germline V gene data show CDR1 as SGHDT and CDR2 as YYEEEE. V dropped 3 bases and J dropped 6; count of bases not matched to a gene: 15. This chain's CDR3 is CASSWNPLGTGVFEQYF. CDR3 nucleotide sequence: TGTGCCAGCAGCTGGAACCCACTCGGGACAGGGGTCTTCGAGCAGTACTTC.

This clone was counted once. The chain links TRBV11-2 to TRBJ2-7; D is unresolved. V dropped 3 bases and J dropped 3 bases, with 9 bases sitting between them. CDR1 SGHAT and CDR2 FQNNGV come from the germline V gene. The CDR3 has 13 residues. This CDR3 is CASSLRQIYEQYF. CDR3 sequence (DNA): TGTGCCAGCAGCTTGAGACAAATCTACGAGCAGTACTTC. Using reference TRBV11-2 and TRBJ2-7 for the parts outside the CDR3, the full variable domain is EAGVAQSPRYKIIEKRQSVAFWCNPISGHATLYWYQQILGQGPKLLIQFQNNGVVDDSQLPKDRFSAERLKGVDSTLKIQPAKLEDSAVYLCASSLRQIYEQYFGPGTRLTVT.

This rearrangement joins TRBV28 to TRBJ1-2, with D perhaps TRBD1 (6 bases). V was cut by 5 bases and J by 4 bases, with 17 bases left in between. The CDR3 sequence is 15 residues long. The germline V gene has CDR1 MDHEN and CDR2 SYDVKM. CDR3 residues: CASSPGTTSIYGYTF. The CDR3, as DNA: TGTGCCAGCAGTCCCGGGACAACGTCGATCTATGGCTACACCTTC.

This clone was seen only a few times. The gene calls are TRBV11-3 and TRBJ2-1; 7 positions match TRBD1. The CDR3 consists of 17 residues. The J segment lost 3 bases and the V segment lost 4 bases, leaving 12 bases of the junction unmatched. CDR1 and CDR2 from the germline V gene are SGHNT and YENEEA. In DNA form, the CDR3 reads TGTGCCAGCAGCTCCTCCCACGACAGGGCAAACTACAATGAGCAGTTCTTC. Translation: CASSSSHDRANYNEQFF.

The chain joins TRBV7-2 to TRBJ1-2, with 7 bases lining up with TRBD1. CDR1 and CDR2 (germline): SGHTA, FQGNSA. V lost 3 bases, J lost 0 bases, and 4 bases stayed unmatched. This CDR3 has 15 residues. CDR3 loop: CASSFADRANYGYTF. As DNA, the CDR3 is TGTGCCAGCAGCTTCGCTGACAGGGCTAACTATGGCTACACCTTC.

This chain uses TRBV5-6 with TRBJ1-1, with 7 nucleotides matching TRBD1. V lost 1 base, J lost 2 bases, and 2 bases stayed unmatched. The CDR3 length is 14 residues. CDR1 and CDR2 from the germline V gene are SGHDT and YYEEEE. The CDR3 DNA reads TGTGCCAGCAGCTTGAGGGGGCCCAACACTGAAGCTTTCTTT. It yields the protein CASSLRGPNTEAFF. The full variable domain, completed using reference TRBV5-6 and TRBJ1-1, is DAGVTQSPTHLIKTRGQQVTLRCSPKSGHDTVSWYQQALGQGPQFIFQYYEEEERQRGNFPDRFSGHQFPNYSSELNVNALLLGDSALYLCASSLRGPNTEAFFGQGTRLTVV.

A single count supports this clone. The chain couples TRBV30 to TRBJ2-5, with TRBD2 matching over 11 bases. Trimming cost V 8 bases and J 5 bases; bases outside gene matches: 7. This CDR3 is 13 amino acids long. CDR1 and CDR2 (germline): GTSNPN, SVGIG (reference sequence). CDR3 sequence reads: CAGTSGGTETQYF. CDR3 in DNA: TGTGCCGGCACTAGCGGGGGAACGGAGACCCAGTACTTC. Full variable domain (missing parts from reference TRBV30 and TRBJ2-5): SQTIHQWPATLVQPVGSPLSLECTVEGTSNPNLYWYRQAAGRGLQLLFYSVGIGQISSEVPQNLSASRPQDRQFILSSKKLLLSDSGFYLCAGTSGGTETQYFGPGTRLLVL.

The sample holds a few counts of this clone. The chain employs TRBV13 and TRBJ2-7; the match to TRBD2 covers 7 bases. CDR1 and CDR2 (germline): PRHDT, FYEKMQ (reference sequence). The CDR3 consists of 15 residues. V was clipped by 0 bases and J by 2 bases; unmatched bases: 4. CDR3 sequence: CASSLGGGLPYEQYF. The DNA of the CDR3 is TGTGCCAGCAGCTTAGGCGGGGGACTACCCTACGAGCAGTACTTC.

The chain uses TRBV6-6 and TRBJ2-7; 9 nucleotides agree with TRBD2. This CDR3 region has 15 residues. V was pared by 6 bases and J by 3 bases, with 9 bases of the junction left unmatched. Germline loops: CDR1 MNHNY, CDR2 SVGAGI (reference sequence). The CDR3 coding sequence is TGTGCCAGCAGCCAGAACCGACTAGCGGACTACGAGCAGTACTTC. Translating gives CASSQNRLADYEQYF.

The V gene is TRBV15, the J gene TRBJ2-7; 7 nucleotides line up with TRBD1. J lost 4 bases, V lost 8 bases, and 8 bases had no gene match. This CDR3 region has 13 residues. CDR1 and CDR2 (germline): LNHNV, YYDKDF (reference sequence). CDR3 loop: CATAVDREYEQYF. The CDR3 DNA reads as TGTGCCACCGCCGTTGACAGGGAATACGAGCAGTACTTC. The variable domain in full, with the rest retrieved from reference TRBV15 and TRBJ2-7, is DAMVIQNPRYQVTQFGKPVTLSCSQTLNHNVMYWYQQKSSQAPKLLFHYYDKDFNNEADTPDNFQSRRPNTSFCFLDIRSPGLGDTAMYLCATAVDREYEQYFGPGTRLTVT.

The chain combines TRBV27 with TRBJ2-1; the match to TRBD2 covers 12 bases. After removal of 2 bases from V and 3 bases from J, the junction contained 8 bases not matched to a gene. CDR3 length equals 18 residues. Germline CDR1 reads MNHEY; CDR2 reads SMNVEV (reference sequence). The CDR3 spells CASSLATSGRTYYNEQFF. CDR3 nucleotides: TGTGCCAGCAGTTTAGCAACTAGCGGGAGGACGTACTACAATGAGCAGTTCTTC.

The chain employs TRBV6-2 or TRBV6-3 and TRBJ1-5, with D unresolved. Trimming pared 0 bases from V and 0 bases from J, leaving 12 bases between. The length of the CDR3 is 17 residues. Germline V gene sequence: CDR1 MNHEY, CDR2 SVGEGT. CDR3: CASSYSGADYSNQPQHF. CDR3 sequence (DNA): TGTGCCAGCAGTTACTCGGGTGCGGACTATAGCAATCAGCCCCAGCATTTT.

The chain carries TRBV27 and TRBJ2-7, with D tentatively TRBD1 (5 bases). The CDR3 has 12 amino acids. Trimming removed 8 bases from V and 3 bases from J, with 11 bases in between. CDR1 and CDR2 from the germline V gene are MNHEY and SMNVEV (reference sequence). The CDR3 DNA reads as TGTGCCAGCGGGGCACGGGTCTACGAGCAGTACTTC. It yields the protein CASGARVYEQYF.

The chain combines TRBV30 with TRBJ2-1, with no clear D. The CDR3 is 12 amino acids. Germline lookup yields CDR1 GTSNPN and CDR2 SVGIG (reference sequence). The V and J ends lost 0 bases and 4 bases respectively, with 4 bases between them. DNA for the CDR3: TGTGCCTGGAGTGTACAATACAATGAGCAGTTCTTC. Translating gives CAWSVQYNEQFF.

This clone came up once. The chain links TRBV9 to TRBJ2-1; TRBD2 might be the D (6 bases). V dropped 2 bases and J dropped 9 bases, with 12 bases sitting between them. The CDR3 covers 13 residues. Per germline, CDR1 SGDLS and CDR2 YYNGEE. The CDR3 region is CASSVAGRGEQFF. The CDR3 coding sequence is TGTGCCAGCAGCGTGGCGGGACGGGGTGAGCAGTTCTTC.

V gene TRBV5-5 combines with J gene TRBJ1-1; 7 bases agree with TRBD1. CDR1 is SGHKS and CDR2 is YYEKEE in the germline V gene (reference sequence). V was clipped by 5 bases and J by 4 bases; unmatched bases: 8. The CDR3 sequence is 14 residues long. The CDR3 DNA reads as TGTGCCAGCAGTTCAACCTGGGACAGCACTGAAGCTTTCTTT. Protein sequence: CASSSTWDSTEAFF.

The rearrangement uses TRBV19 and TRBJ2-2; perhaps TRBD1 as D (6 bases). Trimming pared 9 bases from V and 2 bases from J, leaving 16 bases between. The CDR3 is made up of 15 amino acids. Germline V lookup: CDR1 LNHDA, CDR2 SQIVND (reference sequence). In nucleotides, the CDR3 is TGTGCCAGCACTCGGTGGGGGCCCAACACCGGGGAGCTGTTTTTT. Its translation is CASTRWGPNTGELFF.

CDR3: CASSASRAPYEQYF. CDR3 DNA: TGCGCCAGCAGTGCTAGCCGGGCACCCTACGAGCAGTACTTC. The chain combines TRBV10-1 with TRBJ2-7, with a tentative D call TRBD2 (5 bases). The CDR3 length is 14 residues. Trimming took off 4 bases at V and 2 bases at J, with 12 bases between the two ends. Germline assignment: CDR1 WNHNN and CDR2 SYGVQD (reference sequence).

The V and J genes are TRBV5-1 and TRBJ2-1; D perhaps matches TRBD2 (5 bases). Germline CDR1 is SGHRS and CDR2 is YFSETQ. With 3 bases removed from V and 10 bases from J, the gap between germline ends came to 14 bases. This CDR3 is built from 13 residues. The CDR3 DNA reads TGCGCCAGCAGCTCAAAGTGGGAGAACGAGCAGTTCTTC. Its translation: CASSSKWENEQFF.

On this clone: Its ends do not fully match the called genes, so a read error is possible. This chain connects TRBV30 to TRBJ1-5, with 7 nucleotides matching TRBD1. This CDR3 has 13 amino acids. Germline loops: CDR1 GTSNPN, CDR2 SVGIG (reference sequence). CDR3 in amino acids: CAWSRDRNQLQHF. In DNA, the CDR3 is TGTGCCTGGAGCCGGGACAGAAATCAGCTCCAGCATTTT.